This is a list of T cell receptor beta chains from one sample in a study of beta chain features in type 1 diabetes. Here immunoSEQ multiplex PCR was the method, and the copy in TCRdb shows in-frame clones only, minus some. The sample has more than 250,000 clones, roughly an eighth seen once. The source material was naive CD4+ T cells from blood. The origin of the receptors is a man aged 30 to 39 with type 1 diabetes. Both conserved end residues are part of each CDR3. The D gene is left open where the match is weak. Rows give clone size only sometimes, using once, few, many, or a class for an expanded clone.

D gene: TRBD2
V gene: TRBV28
J gene: TRBJ2-7
clone size: few
CDR3 protein: CASRYGLAGDLYEQYF
CDR3 DNA: TGTGCCAGCAGATACGGACTAGCGGGAGATCTTTACGAGCAGTACTTC

D gene: NA
V gene: TRBV27
J gene: TRBJ2-5
clone size: NA
CDR3 protein: CASSLRAWGRETQYF
CDR3 DNA: TGTGCCAGCAGTTTACGGGCGTGGGGGCGGGAGACCCAGTACTTC

D gene: TRBD1
V gene: TRBV18
J gene: TRBJ2-6
clone size: NA
CDR3 protein: CASSPGQVGTVAGANVLTF
CDR3 DNA: TGTGCCAGCTCACCGGGACAGGTTGGGACTGTAGCCGGGGCCAACGTCCTGACTTTC

D gene: TRBD1
V gene: TRBV14
J gene: TRBJ2-7
clone size: few
CDR3 protein: CASSQRGLHYEQYF
CDR3 DNA: TGTGCCAGCAGCCAGAGGGGGCTACACTACGAGCAGTACTTC

D gene: TRBD2
V gene: TRBV14
J gene: TRBJ2-3
clone size: once
CDR3 protein: CASSQEGETSGITDTQYF
CDR3 DNA: TGTGCCAGCAGCCAAGAAGGGGAGACTAGCGGGATAACAGATACGCAGTATTTT

D gene: TRBD1
V gene: TRBV23-1
J gene: TRBJ1-2
clone size: many
CDR3 protein: CASRTGGDYGYTF
CDR3 DNA: TGCGCCAGCAGGACAGGGGGTGACTATGGCTACACCTTC

D gene: TRBD1
V gene: TRBV29-1
J gene: TRBJ2-7
clone size: few
CDR3 protein: CSVPGQGFEQYF
CDR3 DNA: TGCAGCGTTCCGGGACAGGGATTCGAGCAGTACTTC

D gene: NA
V gene: TRBV7-2
J gene: TRBJ2-1
clone size: few
CDR3 protein: CASSQTRDNEQFF
CDR3 DNA: TGTGCCAGCAGCCAGACTAGAGACAATGAGCAGTTCTTC

D gene: NA
V gene: TRBV27
J gene: TRBJ1-1
clone size: NA
CDR3 protein: CASSPQGWYGTEAFF
CDR3 DNA: TGTGCCAGCAGTCCACAGGGATGGTATGGCACTGAAGCTTTCTTT

D gene: NA
V gene: TRBV7-2
J gene: TRBJ2-2
clone size: NA
CDR3 protein: CASTSFSGELFF
CDR3 DNA: TGTGCCAGCACCTCCTTCTCTGGGGAGCTGTTTTTT

D gene: NA
V gene: TRBV7-2
J gene: TRBJ1-2
clone size: few
CDR3 protein: CASSSTANYGYTF
CDR3 DNA: TGTGCCAGCAGCTCAACAGCTAACTATGGCTACACCTTC

D gene: NA
V gene: TRBV7-9
J gene: TRBJ2-7
clone size: NA
CDR3 protein: CASSLVFRGAGRIVYEQYF
CDR3 DNA: TGTGCCAGCAGCTTAGTCTTCCGTGGGGCAGGTAGGATTGTCTACGAGCAGTACTTC

D gene: NA
V gene: TRBV5-1
J gene: TRBJ2-3
clone size: few
CDR3 protein: CASSPPRGTDTQYF
CDR3 DNA: TGCGCCAGCAGCCCGCCGCGCGGCACAGATACGCAGTATTTT

D gene: TRBD2
V gene: TRBV19
J gene: TRBJ2-5
clone size: few
CDR3 protein: CASSIGGSVMETQYF
CDR3 DNA: TGTGCCAGTAGTATTGGCGGGAGTGTGATGGAGACCCAGTACTTC

D gene: NA
V gene: TRBV5-1
J gene: TRBJ1-2
clone size: NA
CDR3 protein: CASSLAFQGNYGYTF
CDR3 DNA: TGCGCCAGCAGCTTGGCTTTTCAGGGGAACTATGGCTACACCTTC

D gene: NA
V gene: TRBV20-1
J gene: TRBJ1-4
clone size: NA
CDR3 protein: CSAEAVEKLFF
CDR3 DNA: TGCAGTGCTGAGGCGGTAGAAAAACTGTTTTTT

D gene: NA
V gene: TRBV7-2
J gene: TRBJ2-3
clone size: NA
CDR3 protein: CASSLQITDTQYF
CDR3 DNA: TGTGCCAGCAGCTTACAGATAACAGATACGCAGTATTTT

D gene: NA
V gene: TRBV19
J gene: TRBJ2-1
clone size: NA
CDR3 protein: CASRESGSSSYNEQFF
CDR3 DNA: TGTGCCAGTAGGGAAAGCGGGTCAAGCTCCTACAATGAGCAGTTCTTC

D gene: NA
V gene: TRBV2
J gene: TRBJ1-1
clone size: NA
CDR3 protein: CASSDGRATEAFF
CDR3 DNA: TGTGCCAGCAGTGATGGGAGGGCCACTGAAGCTTTCTTT

D gene: NA
V gene: TRBV7-8
J gene: TRBJ1-1
clone size: few
CDR3 protein: CASSSNTDTEAFF
CDR3 DNA: TGTGCCAGCAGCTCAAATACGGACACTGAAGCTTTCTTT

D gene: NA
V gene: TRBV30
J gene: TRBJ1-1
clone size: few
CDR3 protein: CASNRLNTEAFF
CDR3 DNA: TGTGCCTCCAACAGACTGAACACTGAAGCTTTCTTT

D gene: NA
V gene: TRBV12-1
J gene: TRBJ2-7
clone size: NA
CDR3 protein: CASRIGGLPYEQYF
CDR3 DNA: TGTGCCAGCCGTATTGGCGGGTTGCCCTACGAGCAGTACTTC

D gene: NA
V gene: TRBV7-2
J gene: TRBJ1-5
clone size: NA
CDR3 protein: CASSLVDQPQHF
CDR3 DNA: TGTGCCAGCAGCTTAGTAGATCAGCCCCAGCATTTT

D gene: TRBD2
V gene: TRBV18
J gene: TRBJ2-7
clone size: NA
CDR3 protein: CASSPRTSGTHEQYF
CDR3 DNA: TGTGCCAGCTCACCAAGGACTAGCGGGACGCACGAGCAGTACTTC

D gene: NA
V gene: TRBV7-9
J gene: TRBJ2-3
clone size: NA
CDR3 protein: CASSLGAAGGTDTQYF
CDR3 DNA: TGTGCCAGCAGCTTAGGAGCGGCGGGTGGCACAGATACGCAGTATTTT

D gene: NA
V gene: TRBV7-8
J gene: TRBJ2-3
clone size: NA
CDR3 protein: CASSSIGPGSTDTQYF
CDR3 DNA: TGTGCCAGCAGCTCGATCGGTCCCGGGAGCACAGATACGCAGTATTTT

D gene: NA
V gene: TRBV29-1
J gene: TRBJ1-4
clone size: NA
CDR3 protein: CSVEQGGYEKLFF
CDR3 DNA: TGCAGCGTTGAACAGGGAGGATACGAAAAACTGTTTTTT

D gene: NA
V gene: TRBV29-1
J gene: TRBJ2-3
clone size: few
CDR3 protein: CSVSSGASTDTQYF
CDR3 DNA: TGCAGCGTTAGTAGCGGAGCTAGCACAGATACGCAGTATTTT

D gene: NA
V gene: TRBV28
J gene: TRBJ1-5
clone size: NA
CDR3 protein: CATHYSDRSINQPQHF
CDR3 DNA: TGTGCCACCCACTATTCCGACAGGTCCATCAATCAGCCCCAGCATTTT

D gene: TRBD1
V gene: TRBV19
J gene: TRBJ2-2
clone size: few
CDR3 protein: CASSQDRARAGELFF
CDR3 DNA: TGTGCCAGTAGTCAAGACAGGGCTCGCGCCGGGGAGCTGTTTTTT

D gene: TRBD1
V gene: TRBV7-8
J gene: TRBJ1-4
clone size: few
CDR3 protein: CASSWGTASEKLFF
CDR3 DNA: TGTGCCAGCAGCTGGGGGACAGCAAGTGAAAAACTGTTTTTT

D gene: TRBD2
V gene: TRBV7-2
J gene: TRBJ2-7
clone size: NA
CDR3 protein: CASSSGSGSRFHEQYF
CDR3 DNA: TGTGCCAGCAGCTCCGGTAGCGGGAGTAGGTTCCACGAGCAGTACTTC

D gene: NA
V gene: TRBV29-1
J gene: TRBJ2-7
clone size: NA
CDR3 protein: CSVEVGGAGTYEQYF
CDR3 DNA: TGCAGCGTTGAAGTAGGGGGGGCGGGGACCTACGAGCAGTACTTC

D gene: NA
V gene: TRBV2
J gene: TRBJ2-1
clone size: NA
CDR3 protein: CASRDASSYNEQFF
CDR3 DNA: TGTGCCAGCCGTGACGCTAGCTCCTACAATGAGCAGTTCTTC

D gene: NA
V gene: TRBV28
J gene: TRBJ2-1
clone size: NA
CDR3 protein: CASSNSGSSYNEQFF
CDR3 DNA: TGTGCCAGCAGTAATAGCGGAAGCTCCTACAATGAGCAGTTCTTC

D gene: NA
V gene: TRBV18
J gene: TRBJ2-7
clone size: few
CDR3 protein: CASSPRGYHEQYF
CDR3 DNA: TGTGCCAGCTCACCACGAGGGTACCACGAGCAGTACTTC

D gene: TRBD1
V gene: TRBV27
J gene: TRBJ1-2
clone size: NA
CDR3 protein: CASSSDRGNGYTF
CDR3 DNA: TGTGCCAGCAGTTCCGACAGGGGTAATGGCTACACCTTC

D gene: TRBD1
V gene: TRBV27
J gene: TRBJ2-7
clone size: few
CDR3 protein: CASSHLTGGRVEQYF
CDR3 DNA: TGTGCCAGCAGTCATCTGACAGGGGGAAGAGTCGAGCAGTACTTC

D gene: NA
V gene: TRBV27
J gene: TRBJ1-5
clone size: NA
CDR3 protein: CASTTGGQPQHF
CDR3 DNA: TGTGCCAGCACAACGGGGGGACAGCCCCAGCATTTT

D gene: NA
V gene: TRBV4-3
J gene: TRBJ2-3
clone size: NA
CDR3 protein: CASSQAPVSTDTQYF
CDR3 DNA: TGCGCCAGCAGCCAAGCGCCAGTCAGCACAGATACGCAGTATTTT

D gene: TRBD1
V gene: TRBV19
J gene: TRBJ2-1
clone size: few
CDR3 protein: CASSARDREQFF
CDR3 DNA: TGTGCCAGTAGTGCCCGGGACAGGGAGCAGTTCTTC

D gene: NA
V gene: TRBV9
J gene: TRBJ2-2
clone size: NA
CDR3 protein: CASSVGIGGTGELFF
CDR3 DNA: TGTGCCAGCAGCGTAGGCATAGGCGGCACCGGGGAGCTGTTTTTT

D gene: NA
V gene: TRBV5-6
J gene: TRBJ2-7
clone size: few
CDR3 protein: CASSTVLSYEQYF
CDR3 DNA: TGTGCCAGCAGCACTGTTCTCTCCTACGAGCAGTACTTC

D gene: TRBD1
V gene: TRBV18
J gene: TRBJ1-1
clone size: few
CDR3 protein: CASSPGQGITEAFF
CDR3 DNA: TGTGCCAGCTCACCAGGACAGGGAATCACTGAAGCTTTCTTT

D gene: NA
V gene: TRBV5-8
J gene: TRBJ1-1
clone size: NA
CDR3 protein: CASSPEGEVSTEAFF
CDR3 DNA: TGTGCCAGCAGCCCGGAAGGGGAGGTGAGCACTGAAGCTTTCTTT

D gene: TRBD1
V gene: TRBV23-1
J gene: TRBJ2-7
clone size: few
CDR3 protein: CASSQRTGAPHEPQGQYF
CDR3 DNA: TGCGCCAGCAGTCAAAGGACAGGAGCACCTCACGAGCCCCAAGGGCAGTACTTC

D gene: TRBD2
V gene: TRBV7-9
J gene: TRBJ2-7
clone size: NA
CDR3 protein: CASSLLGTSGYEQYF
CDR3 DNA: TGTGCCAGCAGCTTATTAGGGACTAGCGGCTACGAGCAGTACTTC

D gene: TRBD2
V gene: TRBV19
J gene: TRBJ2-1
clone size: NA
CDR3 protein: CASSFAPSGSYEQFF
CDR3 DNA: TGTGCCAGTAGTTTCGCGCCTAGCGGGAGTTATGAGCAGTTCTTC